Listed below are T cell receptor beta chains from one sample, sequenced in a study of technical replicates of blood from several donors. Produced via immunoSEQ multiplex PCR; TCRdb's table is partial and in-frame only. The sample carries some 85,000 clones, around 96% recorded once. Sequenced sample: T cells isolated from PBMCs. These receptors were taken from a human donor in good health. Both conserved end residues are part of each CDR3.

CDR3: CASSEWVGTGNEQFF; V: TRBV2
CDR3: CASSPETGYEQYF; V: TRBV9
CDR3: CASSATGQGFNEQYF; V: TRBV7-3
CDR3: CASSPRDTYTGELFF; V: TRBV18
CDR3: CASSPGYEQYF; V: TRBV2
CDR3: CASSHPPLPYGYTF; V: TRBV12-1
CDR3: CASSTGAIGELFF; V: TRBV5-1
CDR3: CASSGTLGLTITDTQYF; V: TRBV6-1
CDR3: CASWGLVYNEQFF; V: TRBV27
CDR3: CASSLNPLIDTQYF; V: TRBV27
CDR3: CASSAGQYYEQYF; V: TRBV5-6
CDR3: CASSMRKNYEQYF; V: TRBV19
CDR3: CASSYGAGTQYF; V: TRBV6-6
CDR3: CASSLNGLAGGGETQYF; V: TRBV7-9
CDR3: CASSVHSGSRANVLTF; V: TRBV9
CDR3: CASSRTGLNQPQHF; V: TRBV28
CDR3: CANGRTGYEQYF; V: TRBV10-3
CDR3: CSVEAGRGGDEQYF; V: TRBV29-1
CDR3: CASTAWLGLTNSYNEQFF; V: TRBV7-8
CDR3: CASQPTTGDGYTF; V: TRBV27
CDR3: CSVMDRPGELFF; V: TRBV29-1
CDR3: CASSLGGESIEAFF; V: TRBV6-5
CDR3: CASSLPGINEQFF; V: TRBV5-1
CDR3: CASSVSTDTQYF; V: TRBV10-1
CDR3: CASSQGGSARYFF; V: TRBV16
CDR3: CASSIRDRLYGYTF; V: TRBV19
CDR3: CASSTGSSDNYGYTF; V: TRBV28
CDR3: CASSEESSTDTQYF; V: TRBV6-4
CDR3: CASSEGQGIYEQYF; V: TRBV2
CDR3: CASSGQHLLAGGGNEQFF; V: TRBV27
CDR3: CASSGENSGGYTF; V: TRBV2
CDR3: CASSSNSGITDTQYF; V: TRBV27
CDR3: CASSPGSSYEQYF; V: TRBV6-1
CDR3: CASSRTFTYEQYF; V: TRBV11-2
CDR3: CASSLLAGDNNEQFF; V: TRBV5-4
CDR3: CAGGGGQGKDNEQFF; V: TRBV7-9
CDR3: CATSRDREVYEQYF; V: TRBV15
CDR3: CASSFVSGRAHEQYF; V: TRBV5-5
CDR3: CASSLANYEQYF; V: TRBV5-6
CDR3: CSVGTVTDTQYF; V: TRBV29-1
CDR3: CSVSGTRSYEQYF; V: TRBV29-1
CDR3: CASSQRQGSNQPQHF; V: TRBV23-1
CDR3: CAAAPTGIGNTIYF; V: TRBV10-3
CDR3: CASSEQGPTNEKLFF; V: TRBV2
CDR3: CASSWLFVGHNEQFF; V: TRBV11-2
CDR3: CASSGGGYTDTQYF; V: TRBV2
CDR3: CAISVGSGRLDTQYF; V: TRBV10-3
CDR3: CAWLLGNTIYF; V: TRBV30
CDR3: CASSPTLAGSVDTQYF; V: TRBV7-9
CDR3: CASQGQIPNQPQHF; V: TRBV19
CDR3: CASSLAQGGELFF; V: TRBV5-6
CDR3: CASSLAPDEQFF; V: TRBV11-1
CDR3: CASSQEATSGRAYNEQFF; V: TRBV4-3
CDR3: CASGRGPGEQYF; V: TRBV6-5
CDR3: CSVEGHGNEKLFF; V: TRBV29-1